The rows below give T cell receptor beta chains drawn from one sample of a study of T cells in Graves' hyperthyroidism and ophthalmopathy. Each CDR3 protein gets one entry after TCRdb re-called the multiplex PCR reads with MiXCR. The table shows more than 350,000 distinct CDR3 sequences, with approximately 16% occurring only once. Sequencing was performed on blood. These receptors originate from a woman aged 55-70 years with Graves' ophthalmopathy. Both conserved end residues are part of each CDR3. D genes are given only for firm matches. A clone size is listed for some rows: how often the clone was seen (once, few, many), or a class if it is expanded.

>TRBD1|many|TRBJ2-7|TRBV2
TGTGCCACTCTACCTAAACAGGGGGCGAGAGGAGAGCAGTACTTC
CATLPKQGARGEQYF
>TRBD2|many|TRBJ2-1|TRBV7-9
TGTGCCAGCAGCCAGACTAGCGGGCCTAACGATGAGCAGTTCTTC
CASSQTSGPNDEQFF
>TRBD2|many|TRBJ2-5|TRBV12-3/TRBV12-4
TGTGCCAGCAGTCACCAGCGGGGCAGCCAAGAGACCCAGTACTTC
CASSHQRGSQETQYF
>TRBD2|many|TRBJ2-7|TRBV12-3/TRBV12-4
TGTGCCAGCAGTCTAGCAGGTAGCGGGACCTACGAGCAGTACTTC
CASSLAGSGTYEQYF
>TRBD2|many|TRBJ2-1|TRBV20-1
TGCAGTGCTAGCCGGACTAGCGGGATTGAGGAGCAGTTCTTC
CSASRTSGIEEQFF
>TRBD2|-|TRBJ2-1|TRBV19
TGTGCCAGTAATGAGCGGGAGGGACTAGCGCTAAATGAGCAGTTCTTC
CASNEREGLALNEQFF
>-|many|TRBJ2-5|TRBV28
TGTGCCAGCAGCGAGACATCTAGCGCCAGGACCCAGTACTTC
CASSETSSARTQYF
>TRBD2|-|TRBJ2-3|TRBV25-1
TGTGCCAGCAGAAAGCGGGACACAGATACGCAGTATTTT
CASRKRDTDTQYF
>-|-|TRBJ2-7|TRBV28
TGTGCCAGCAGTTTTCCAGGCTCCGCATCCTACGAGCAGTACTTC
CASSFPGSASYEQYF
>-|few|TRBJ2-4|TRBV3-1
TGTGCCAGCAGCCAAAGGGCGGGAAACATTCAGTACTTC
CASSQRAGNIQYF
>TRBD1|-|TRBJ2-7|TRBV20-1
TGCAGTGCCGCGGGACAGGGGAAACCCTACGAGCAGTACTTC
CSAAGQGKPYEQYF
>-|-|TRBJ2-4|TRBV7-9
TGTGCCAGCAGCCCCCCTGGTGGAGGCTCAGCCAAAAACATTCAGTACTTC
CASSPPGGGSAKNIQYF
>TRBD1|many|TRBJ2-1|TRBV7-6
TGTGCCAGCAGCTTAAGGGGACAGGAGGGTCTGGGGTACAATGAGCAGTTCTTC
CASSLRGQEGLGYNEQFF
>TRBD2|many|TRBJ2-3|TRBV5-5
TGTGCCAGCAGCCGGGGGGATAGGGCCGGCACAGATACGCAGTATTTT
CASSRGDRAGTDTQYF
>TRBD2|few|TRBJ2-3|TRBV7-2
TGTGCCAGCACCCTTGGCGGGAGAACAGATACGCAGTATTTT
CASTLGGRTDTQYF
>-|many|TRBJ1-1|TRBV5-1
TGCGCCAGCAGCTTGACGGGTCAGGACACTGAAGCTTTCTTT
CASSLTGQDTEAFF
>TRBD2|-|TRBJ2-1|TRBV5-1
TGCGCCAGCAGCTTGCTAGCGGGAGGGCTAAATGAGCAGTTCTTC
CASSLLAGGLNEQFF
>TRBD2|-|TRBJ2-5|TRBV20-1
TGCAGTGCTAGGGAGCGGGAGACCTCCCTCGGGGAGACCCAGTACTTC
CSARERETSLGETQYF
>TRBD2|many|TRBJ2-3|TRBV7-9
TGTGCCAGCAGATCGGGGGGGGCAACAGATACGCAGTATTTT
CASRSGGATDTQYF
>-|-|TRBJ2-2|TRBV6-4
TGTGCCAGCAGTGAGACGAACACCGGGGAGCTGTTTTTT
CASSETNTGELFF
>TRBD2|few|TRBJ2-5|TRBV7-9
TGTGCCAGCAGCCTAAGACTAGCGCGGGAGACCCAGTACTTC
CASSLRLARETQYF
>-|-|TRBJ2-1|TRBV6-1
TGTGCCAGCAGGCATGGAGTCCTGGGGGTCTACAATGAGCAGTTCTTC
CASRHGVLGVYNEQFF
>TRBD1|many|TRBJ2-7|TRBV5-1
TGCGCCAGCAGCCAGGGACAGGGTTTTGACGAGCAGTACTTC
CASSQGQGFDEQYF
>-|few|TRBJ1-2|TRBV19
TGTGCCAGTAGTATACAGGACGGAGCTAACTATGGCTACACCTTC
CASSIQDGANYGYTF
>-|-|TRBJ1-6|TRBV7-8
TGTGCCAGCACCTTGAGGGGGGCAATCTATAATTCACCCCTCCACTTT
CASTLRGAIYNSPLHF
>TRBD2|-|TRBJ2-1|TRBV11-2
TGTGCCAGCAGCCCCTGGACTAGCGGGCCATACAATGAGCAGTTCTTC
CASSPWTSGPYNEQFF
>-|many|TRBJ1-4|TRBV7-9
TGTGCCAGCACTCGGACTGGGGAAAAACTGTTTTTT
CASTRTGEKLFF
>-|few|TRBJ2-7|TRBV10-2
TGCGCCTGTCAACAGGGCACCCCTAAAGAGCAGTACTTC
CACQQGTPKEQYF
>-|many|TRBJ2-7|TRBV20-1
TGCAGTGCTAGGGCCCCAGCGGGACAGAGCTACGAGCAGTACTTC
CSARAPAGQSYEQYF
>-|many|TRBJ1-6|TRBV12-3/TRBV12-4
TGTGCCAGCAGTTTGGGGGGACCTTCTCTTTCACCCCTCCACTTT
CASSLGGPSLSPLHF
>-|-|TRBJ2-5|TRBV20-1
TGCAGTGCTACGACTCGTCAAGAGACCCAGTACTTC
CSATTRQETQYF
>-|-|TRBJ2-3|TRBV3-1
TGTGCCAGCAGCCAAGATACTTACACAGATACGCAGTATTTT
CASSQDTYTDTQYF
>TRBD2|many|TRBJ2-3|TRBV6-2/TRBV6-3
TGTGCCAGCAGATCGGGAGGCACCACAGATACGCAGTATTTT
CASRSGGTTDTQYF
>-|-|TRBJ1-5|TRBV6-1
TGTGCCAGCAGCCCAGCCTGGGCCCAAAATCAGCCCCAGCATTTT
CASSPAWAQNQPQHF
>-|many|TRBJ2-1|TRBV20-1
TGCAGTGCCTTAGTGCGTAAGGGGGGGAGCTCCTACAATGAGCAGTTCTTC
CSALVRKGGSSYNEQFF
>TRBD2|many|TRBJ2-5|TRBV5-1
TGCGCCAGCAGCTCGGGACTAGCGGGAGTTGAGACCCAGTACTTC
CASSSGLAGVETQYF
>-|-|TRBJ2-2|TRBV28
TGTGCCAGCAGTCCACCCCCCCCTCGTAACACCGGGGAGCTGTTTTTT
CASSPPPPRNTGELFF
>TRBD1|-|TRBJ2-7|TRBV5-5
TGTGCCAGCAGCTTGGTGGCCGGGACAGCCTCCTACGAGCAGTACTTC
CASSLVAGTASYEQYF
>-|-|TRBJ2-7|TRBV11-2
TGTGCCAGCAGCCGGGAAACTTCCCACGAGCAGTACTTC
CASSRETSHEQYF